A single sample is the source of the 8 T cell receptor beta chains below, sequenced in a study of T cells after yellow fever vaccination (dated by TCRdb to about 2019). Libraries were made using 5' RACE. Data came from an Illumina HiSeq 2500. The public reads were quality trimmed at Q25 with fastp and then assembled into clones with MiXCR by TCRdb, keeping productive beta chains. When rows share a CDR3 protein, they turn into one entry using the most common DNA and genes. This sample lists 150,000 to 200,000 distinct CDR3 sequences; approximately 6.2% were detected once. The ten largest clones capture less than 3.5% of the sample. The treatment or condition label corresponds to: live attenuated yellow fever vaccine strain. The sample was CD4+ T cells sorted from PBMCs, taken on the day of the first yellow fever vaccination. These receptors were taken from a man younger than 35 who received the YFV17D yellow fever vaccine.

A few counts support this clonotype. The chain carries TRBV4-2 and TRBJ2-3; 8 nucleotides agree with TRBD2. The CDR3 has 13 amino acids. Germline V gene data show CDR1 as LGHNA and CDR2 as YNFKEQ. J gave up 6 bases and V 11 bases, and 10 bases lay outside the gene matches. Here the CDR3 DNA reads TGTGCCGCCCGGGGGGGCCTTTCGGATACGCAGTATTTT. Translation gives CAARGGLSDTQYF.

There are many counts of this clonotype. The gene calls are TRBV7-2 and TRBJ2-1; the match to TRBD1 covers 7 bases. The ends lost 2 bases at V and 4 bases at J; junction bases unmatched: 2. The CDR3 has 14 amino acids. CDR1 is SGHTA and CDR2 is FQGNSA in the germline V gene. The CDR3 here is CASSLQGDYNEQFF. As DNA, the CDR3 is TGTGCCAGCAGCTTACAGGGGGATTACAATGAGCAGTTCTTC.

This clonotype has at least ten counts. The CDR3 nucleotides are TGTGCCAGCAGCTATAGCTCCTACGAGCAGTACGTC. Its protein product is CASSYSSYEQYV. V gene TRBV2 combines with J gene TRBJ2-7; D uncertain. Germline CDR1 reads SNHLY; CDR2 reads FYNNEI. Trimming shortened V by 6 bases and J by 0 bases, and 6 bases separated the two germline ends. CDR3 length: 12 amino acids.

The genes are TRBV20-1 and TRBJ2-1, with D tentatively TRBD2 (6 bases). V shed 6 bases and J shed 5 bases, with 17 bases lying between them. This CDR3 has 14 residues. Germline lookup yields CDR1 DFQATT and CDR2 SNEGSKA (reference sequence). The CDR3 region has the DNA TGCAGTGCGTACGGACACCCGGGGGACAATGAGCAGTTCTTC. It translates to CSAYGHPGDNEQFF.

Details on this clonotype: This may come from a read error, since a much larger clone is one base off. The chain uses TRBV5-1 and TRBJ2-5; D is possibly TRBD2 (5 bases). There are 13 residues in the CDR3. The V and J ends lost 6 bases and 9 bases respectively, with 18 bases between them. CDR1 is SGHRS and CDR2 is YFSETQ in the germline V gene. The CDR3 protein is CASILSPGESQYF. In nucleotides, the CDR3 is TGCGCCAGCATTCTAAGTCCTGGGGAGTCCCAGTACTTC.

This clonotype appeared many times. This chain uses TRBV5-1 with TRBJ2-2; 11 bases align to TRBD2. Per the germline V gene, CDR1 is SGHRS and CDR2 is YFSETQ. The length of the CDR3 is 18 residues. Trimming cost V 0 bases and J 0 bases; bases outside gene matches: 4. The CDR3 region is CASSLALGLAANTGELFF. Written as DNA, the CDR3 is TGCGCCAGCAGCTTGGCCTTGGGACTAGCGGCGAACACCGGGGAGCTGTTTTTT.

This clonotype was counted ten times or more. The V gene is TRBV4-3, the J gene TRBJ1-3; a weak D match, TRBD1 (6 bases). Trimming cost V 5 bases and J 7 bases, with 15 bases left between them. This CDR3 has 14 amino acids. Germline V gives CDR1 LGHNA, CDR2 YSLEER. CDR3 residues: CASSAAGAANTIYF. In DNA form, the CDR3 reads TGCGCCAGCAGCGCGGCAGGGGCGGCGAACACCATATATTTT.

The chain links TRBV20-1 to TRBJ1-2, with D possibly matching TRBD1 (5 bases). The germline CDR1 and CDR2 sequences are DFQATT and SNEGSKA (reference sequence). Trimming removed 2 bases at V and 4 bases at J, with 11 bases between. The CDR3 length is 13 residues. In DNA form, the CDR3 reads TGCAGTGCTAGATCAGGGAGGGGCTATGGCTACACCTTC. This encodes CSARSGRGYGYTF.